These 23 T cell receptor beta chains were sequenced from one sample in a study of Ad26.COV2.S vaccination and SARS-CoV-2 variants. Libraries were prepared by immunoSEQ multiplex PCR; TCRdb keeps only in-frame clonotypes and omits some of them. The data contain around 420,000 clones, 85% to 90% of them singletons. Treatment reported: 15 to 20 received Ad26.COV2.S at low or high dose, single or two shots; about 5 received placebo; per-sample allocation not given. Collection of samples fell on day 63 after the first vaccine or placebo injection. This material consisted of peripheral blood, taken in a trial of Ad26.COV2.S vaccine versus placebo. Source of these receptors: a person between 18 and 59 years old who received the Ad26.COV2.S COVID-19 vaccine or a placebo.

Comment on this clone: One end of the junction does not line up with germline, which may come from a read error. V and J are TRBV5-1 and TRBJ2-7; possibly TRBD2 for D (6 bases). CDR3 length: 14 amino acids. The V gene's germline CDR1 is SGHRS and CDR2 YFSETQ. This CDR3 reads CASRGVTSSNEQYF. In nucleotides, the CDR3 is TGCGCCAGCAGGGGTGTTACTAGCTCCAACGAGCAGTACTTC. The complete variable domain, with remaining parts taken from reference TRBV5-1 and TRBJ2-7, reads KAGVTQTPRYLIKTRGQQVTLSCSPISGHRSVSWYQQTPGQGLQFLFEYFSETQRNKGNFPGRFSGRQFSNSRSEMNVSTLELGDSALYLCASRGVTSSNEQYFGPGTRLTVT.

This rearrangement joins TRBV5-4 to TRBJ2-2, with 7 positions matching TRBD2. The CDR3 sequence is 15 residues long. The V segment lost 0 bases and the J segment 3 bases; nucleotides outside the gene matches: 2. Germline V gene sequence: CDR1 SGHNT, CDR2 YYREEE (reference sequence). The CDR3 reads CASSLGAGDTGELFF. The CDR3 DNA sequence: TGTGCCAGCAGCTTGGGTGCGGGGGACACCGGGGAGCTGTTTTTT.

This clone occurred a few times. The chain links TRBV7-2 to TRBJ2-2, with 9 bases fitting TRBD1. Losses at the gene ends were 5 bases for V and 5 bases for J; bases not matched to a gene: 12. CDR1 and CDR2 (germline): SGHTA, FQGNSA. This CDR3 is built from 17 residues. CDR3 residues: CASSPDWTGVRTGELFF. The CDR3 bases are TGTGCCAGCAGCCCGGATTGGACAGGGGTTAGAACCGGGGAGCTGTTTTTT. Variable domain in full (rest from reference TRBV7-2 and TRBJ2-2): GAGVSQSPSNKVTEKGKDVELRCDPISGHTALYWYRQSLGQGLEFLIYFQGNSAPDKSGLPSDRFSAERTGGSVSTLTIQRTQQEDSAVYLCASSPDWTGVRTGELFFGEGSRLTVL.

The CDR3 protein is CASSYTPGGRTEAFF. Written as DNA, the CDR3 is TGTGCCAGCAGTTACACGCCAGGGGGGAGGACTGAAGCTTTCTTT. The gene calls are TRBV6-6 and TRBJ1-1; 7 bases match TRBD1. The CDR3 is made up of 15 amino acids. V lost 2 bases, J lost 5 bases, and 8 bases stayed unmatched. Germline assignment: CDR1 MNHNY and CDR2 SVGAGI (reference sequence).

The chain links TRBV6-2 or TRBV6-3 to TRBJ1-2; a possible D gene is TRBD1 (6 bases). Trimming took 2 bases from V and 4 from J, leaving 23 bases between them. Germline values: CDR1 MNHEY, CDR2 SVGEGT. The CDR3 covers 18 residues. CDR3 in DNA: TGTGCCAGCAGTTACACGCCAAGCCGAGGGGGAAGCAGCTATGGCTACACCTTC. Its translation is CASSYTPSRGGSSYGYTF.

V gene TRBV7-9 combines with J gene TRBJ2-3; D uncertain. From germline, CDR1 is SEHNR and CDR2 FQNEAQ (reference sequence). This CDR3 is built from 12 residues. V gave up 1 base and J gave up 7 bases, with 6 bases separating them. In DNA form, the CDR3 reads TGTGCCAGCAGCTTAGTAAGCAATACGCAGTATTTT. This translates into CASSLVSNTQYF.

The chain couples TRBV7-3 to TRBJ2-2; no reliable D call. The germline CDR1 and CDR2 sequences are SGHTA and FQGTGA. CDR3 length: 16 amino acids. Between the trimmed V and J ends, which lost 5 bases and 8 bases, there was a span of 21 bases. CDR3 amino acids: CASSQYPTMNGGELFF. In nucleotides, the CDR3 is TGTGCCAGCAGCCAATACCCGACAATGAATGGGGGGGAGCTGTTTTTT. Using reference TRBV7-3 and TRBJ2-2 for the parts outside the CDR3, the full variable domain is GAGVSQTPSNKVTEKGKYVELRCDPISGHTALYWYRQSLGQGPEFLIYFQGTGAADDSGLPNDRFFAVRPEGSVSTLKIQRTERGDSAVYLCASSQYPTMNGGELFFGEGSRLTVL.

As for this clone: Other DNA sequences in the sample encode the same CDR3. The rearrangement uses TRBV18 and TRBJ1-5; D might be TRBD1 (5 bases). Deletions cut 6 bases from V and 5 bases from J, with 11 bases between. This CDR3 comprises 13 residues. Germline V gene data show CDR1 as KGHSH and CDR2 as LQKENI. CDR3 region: CASSPRGDQPQHF. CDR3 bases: TGTGCCAGCTCTCCCCGGGGGGATCAGCCCCAGCATTTT.

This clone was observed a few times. In DNA form, the CDR3 reads TGTGCCAGTAGTATTGAGGGGGTGGCCTACAATGAGCAGTTCTTC. Encoded protein: CASSIEGVAYNEQFF. This chain uses TRBV19 with TRBJ2-1, with a weak D call TRBD1 (6 bases). The V end lost 3 bases, the J end lost 2 bases, and 11 bases lay between the germline ends. This CDR3 has 15 residues. Germline-derived CDR1 and CDR2 are LNHDA and SQIVND (reference sequence).

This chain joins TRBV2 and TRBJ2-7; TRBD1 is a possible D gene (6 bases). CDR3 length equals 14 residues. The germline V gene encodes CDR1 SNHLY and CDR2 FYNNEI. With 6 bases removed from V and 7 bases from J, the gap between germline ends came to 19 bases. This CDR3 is CASRPQGGVGEQYF. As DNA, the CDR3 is TGTGCCAGCAGACCACAGGGTGGGGTCGGTGAGCAGTACTTC.

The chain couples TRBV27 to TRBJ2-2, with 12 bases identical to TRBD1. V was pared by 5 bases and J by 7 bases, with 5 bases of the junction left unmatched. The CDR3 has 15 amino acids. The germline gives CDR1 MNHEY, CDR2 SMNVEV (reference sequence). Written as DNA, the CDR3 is TGTGCCAGCAGTGGGGACAGGGGGCTTCACGGGGAGCTGTTTTTT. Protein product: CASSGDRGLHGELFF.

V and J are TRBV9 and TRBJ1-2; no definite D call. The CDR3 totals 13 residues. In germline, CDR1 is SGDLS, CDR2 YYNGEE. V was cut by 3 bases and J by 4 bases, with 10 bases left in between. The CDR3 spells CASSDPGLYGYTF. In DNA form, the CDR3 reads TGTGCCAGCAGCGACCCGGGCCTCTATGGCTACACCTTC.

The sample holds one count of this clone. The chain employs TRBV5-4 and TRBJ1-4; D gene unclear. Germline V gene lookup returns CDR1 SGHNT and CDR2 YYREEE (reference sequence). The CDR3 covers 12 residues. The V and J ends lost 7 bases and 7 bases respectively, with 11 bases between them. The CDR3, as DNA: TGTGCCAGCCAGGCCTTGGGTGAAAAACTGTTTTTT. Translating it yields CASQALGEKLFF.

CDR3 bases: TGTGCCAGCTCACCCATAGCGGGGGGGCCCTCTGGGGCCAACGTCCTGACTTTC. It codes for CASSPIAGGPSGANVLTF. The rearrangement uses TRBV18 and TRBJ2-6; TRBD2 agrees at 11 bases. CDR1 and CDR2 from the germline V gene are KGHSH and LQKENI. The V segment lost 3 bases and the J segment 0 bases; nucleotides outside the gene matches: 4. The CDR3 consists of 18 residues.

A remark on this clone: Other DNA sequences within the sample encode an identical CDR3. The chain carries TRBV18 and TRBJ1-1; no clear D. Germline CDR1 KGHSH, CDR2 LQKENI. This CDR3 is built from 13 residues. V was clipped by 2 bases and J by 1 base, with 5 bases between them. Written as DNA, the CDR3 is TGTGCCAGCTCACCATCGGGGAACACTGAAGCTTTCTTT. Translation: CASSPSGNTEAFF.

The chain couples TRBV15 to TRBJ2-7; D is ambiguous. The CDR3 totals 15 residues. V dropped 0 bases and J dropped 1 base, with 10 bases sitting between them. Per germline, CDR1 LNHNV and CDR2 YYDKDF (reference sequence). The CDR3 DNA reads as TGTGCCACCAGCAGAGATATCGCCAGTTCCTACGAGCAGTACTTC. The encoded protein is CATSRDIASSYEQYF.

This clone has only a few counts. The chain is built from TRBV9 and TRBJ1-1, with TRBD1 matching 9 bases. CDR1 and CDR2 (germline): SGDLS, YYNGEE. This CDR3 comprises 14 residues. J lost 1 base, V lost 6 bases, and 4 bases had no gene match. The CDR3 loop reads CASNTGGRNTEAFF. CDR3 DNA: TGTGCCAGCAACACAGGGGGCAGGAACACTGAAGCTTTCTTT.

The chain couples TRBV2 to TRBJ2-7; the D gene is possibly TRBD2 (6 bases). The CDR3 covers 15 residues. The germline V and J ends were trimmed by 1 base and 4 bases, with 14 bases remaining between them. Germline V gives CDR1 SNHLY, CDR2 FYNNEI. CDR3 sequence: CASSEGQRRVYEQYF. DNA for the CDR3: TGTGCCAGCAGTGAAGGTCAGAGGAGGGTTTACGAGCAGTACTTC.

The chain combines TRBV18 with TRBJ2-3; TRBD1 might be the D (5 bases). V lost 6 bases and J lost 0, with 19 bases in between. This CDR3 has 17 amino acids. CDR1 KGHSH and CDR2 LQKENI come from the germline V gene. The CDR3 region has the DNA TGTGCCAGCTCCCCCCTAGGGGTAGACGTAAGCACAGATACGCAGTATTTT. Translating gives CASSPLGVDVSTDTQYF.

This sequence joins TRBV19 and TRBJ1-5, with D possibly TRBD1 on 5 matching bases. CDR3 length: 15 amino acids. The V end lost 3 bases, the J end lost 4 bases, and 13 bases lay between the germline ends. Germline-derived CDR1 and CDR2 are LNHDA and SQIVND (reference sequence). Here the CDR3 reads CASSIFEGRNQPQHF. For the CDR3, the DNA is TGTGCCAGTAGTATCTTTGAGGGGAGGAATCAGCCCCAGCATTTT.

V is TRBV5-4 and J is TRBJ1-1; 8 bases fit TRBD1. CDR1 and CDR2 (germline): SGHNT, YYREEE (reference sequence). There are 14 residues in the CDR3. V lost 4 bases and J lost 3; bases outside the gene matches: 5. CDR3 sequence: CASSTTTGDTEAFF. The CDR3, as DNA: TGTGCCAGCAGCACCACGACAGGGGACACTGAAGCTTTCTTT.

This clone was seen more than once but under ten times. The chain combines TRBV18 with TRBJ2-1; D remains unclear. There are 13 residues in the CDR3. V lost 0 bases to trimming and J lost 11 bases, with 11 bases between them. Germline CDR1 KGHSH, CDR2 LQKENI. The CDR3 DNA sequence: TGTGCCAGCTCACCACCGGGCCGAGGACAGCAGTTCTTC. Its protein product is CASSPPGRGQQFF.

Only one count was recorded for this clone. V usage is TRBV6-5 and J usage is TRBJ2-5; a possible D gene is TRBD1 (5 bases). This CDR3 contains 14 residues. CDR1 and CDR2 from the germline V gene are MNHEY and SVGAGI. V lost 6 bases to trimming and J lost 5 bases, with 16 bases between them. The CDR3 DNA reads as TGTGCCAGCAGCCGCCCAGGGATACGCGAGACCCAGTACTTC. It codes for CASSRPGIRETQYF.